Following are 12 T cell receptor beta chains from one sample sequenced in a study of OX40 agonist ivuxolimab in advanced cancers. Receptor amplification or capture employed the immunoSEQ multiplex PCR assay. Imported from immuneACCESS, the table was reduced by TCRdb to in-frame sequences with V and J called. These copies leave out some clones; in studies compared against another copy, an unresolved V gene accounts for under half, and the cause of the remainder is not known. The sample contains 60,000 to 65,000 clones, almost 85% of them found a single time. Of the sample, around 9.5% falls within the top ten clones. This sample comprised CD4+ or CD8+ T cells sorted from blood, obtained in a trial of the OX40 agonist ivuxolimab. These receptors were taken from an adult with an advanced solid tumor such as melanoma, head and neck, liver or kidney cancer.

The chain recombines TRBV18 with TRBJ2-7; D might be TRBD1 (6 bases). Between the trimmed V and J ends, which lost 3 bases and 3 bases, there was a span of 12 bases. From germline, CDR1 is KGHSH and CDR2 LQKENI. The CDR3 length is 14 residues. The CDR3 nucleotides are TGTGCCAGCTCACCGGGGGCCCTCGACTACGAGCAGTACTTC. Translating gives CASSPGALDYEQYF.

This clone is a singleton in its sample. The chain links TRBV14 to TRBJ2-7; D gene unclear. Looked up from germline, CDR1 is SGHDN and CDR2 is FVKESK. V was pared by 1 base and J by 4 bases, with 11 bases between. The CDR3 is made up of 14 amino acids. The chain's CDR3 is CASSQGHLFYEQYF. DNA of the CDR3: TGTGCCAGCAGCCAAGGACACCTCTTTTACGAGCAGTACTTC.

This rearrangement joins TRBV5-1 to TRBJ2-1; either TRBD1 or TRBD2 may fit D (5 bases each). The CDR3 covers 13 residues. Germline V gives CDR1 SGHRS, CDR2 YFSETQ. V lost 7 bases and J 4 bases, leaving 12 bases between the germline ends. DNA for the CDR3: TGCGCCAGCTGCTGGGACGGTTACAATGAGCAGTTCTTC. Translating it yields CASCWDGYNEQFF. The full variable domain, its missing parts supplied by reference TRBV5-1 and TRBJ2-1, is KAGVTQTPRYLIKTRGQQVTLSCSPISGHRSVSWYQQTPGQGLQFLFEYFSETQRNKGNFPGRFSGRQFSNSRSEMNVSTLELGDSALYLCASCWDGYNEQFFGPGTRLTVL.

The rearrangement joins TRBV5-1 to TRBJ2-3; either TRBD1 or TRBD2 may supply D (5 bases each). This CDR3 has 12 amino acids. Germline CDR1 is SGHRS and CDR2 is YFSETQ. V dropped 5 bases and J dropped 6 bases, with 10 bases sitting between them. CDR3 in amino acids: CASRGEGDTQYF. The CDR3 nucleotides read TGCGCCAGCAGGGGGGAAGGGGATACGCAGTATTTT.

The V call is TRBV15, the J call TRBJ2-3, with D possibly matching TRBD1 (6 bases). In germline, CDR1 is LNHNV, CDR2 YYDKDF (reference sequence). The CDR3 length is 14 residues. Trimming stripped 5 bases from V and 4 bases from J, with 13 bases between. This CDR3 is CATSGWAGADTQYF. For the CDR3, the DNA is TGTGCCACCAGCGGATGGGCAGGGGCAGATACGCAGTATTTT.

The V and J genes are TRBV7-9 and TRBJ2-1; 8 bases are a match to TRBD1. The V gene's germline CDR1 is SEHNR and CDR2 FQNEAQ (reference sequence). The CDR3 totals 15 residues. Trimming removed 5 bases from V and 2 bases from J; junction bases left unmatched: 5. The CDR3 loop is CASSDKQGAYNEQFF. The CDR3 nucleotides read TGTGCCAGCAGCGATAAACAGGGGGCCTACAATGAGCAGTTCTTC.

This clone turned up a few times. V usage is TRBV7-8 and J usage is TRBJ2-5; the match to TRBD2 covers 11 bases. Unmatched junction bases numbered 12, after V lost 4 bases and J lost 8 bases. CDR3 length: 16 amino acids. Germline CDR1 is SGHVS and CDR2 is FQNEAQ. CDR3 sequence: CASSYEAGTSGITQYF. The CDR3 nucleotides are TGTGCCAGCAGCTACGAAGCCGGGACTAGCGGTATAACCCAGTACTTC.

Worth noting for this clone: Other DNA sequences in the sample encode the same CDR3. This sequence joins TRBV7-9 and TRBJ2-1; 8 bases align to TRBD2. CDR1 and CDR2 (germline): SEHNR, FQNEAQ (reference sequence). CDR3 size: 16 residues. V dropped 2 bases and J dropped 0; count of bases not matched to a gene: 3. The CDR3 here is CASSLSLAGSYNEQFF. The CDR3 nucleotides read TGTGCCAGCAGCTTAAGCCTAGCGGGCTCCTACAATGAGCAGTTCTTC. Variable domain in full (rest from reference TRBV7-9 and TRBJ2-1): DTGVSQNPRHKITKRGQNVTFRCDPISEHNRLYWYRQTLGQGPEFLTYFQNEAQLEKSRLLSDRFSAERPKGSFSTLEIQRTEQGDSAMYLCASSLSLAGSYNEQFFGPGTRLTVL.

This clone appeared once. The CDR3 DNA reads TGCGCCAGCAGCCAAGAAACTAGCGGGGGGGATACAGATACGCAGTATTTT. It is translated as CASSQETSGGDTDTQYF. The V call is TRBV4-3, the J call TRBJ2-3, with TRBD2 identical over 13 bases. After removal of 0 bases from V and 3 bases from J, the junction contained 3 bases not matched to a gene. CDR3 length: 17 amino acids. In germline, CDR1 is LGHNA, CDR2 YSLEER.

CDR3 sequence: CASLRGRSNQPQHF. CDR3 DNA sequence: TGTGCCAGCCTCAGGGGTAGGAGCAATCAGCCCCAGCATTTT. The chain combines TRBV6-5 with TRBJ1-5; D perhaps matches TRBD1 (6 bases). CDR1 and CDR2 from the germline V gene are MNHEY and SVGAGI. This CDR3 contains 14 residues. V lost 8 bases and J 1 base, leaving 12 bases between the germline ends.

J is TRBJ2-2 and V is TRBV9; no clear D. CDR1 and CDR2 from the germline V gene are SGDLS and YYNGEE. The V end was cut by 0 bases, the J end by 1 base, with 4 bases between. This CDR3 has 14 residues. The CDR3 is CASSVGGNTGELFF. The DNA of the CDR3 is TGTGCCAGCAGCGTAGGAGGGAACACCGGGGAGCTGTTTTTT.

The chain links TRBV6-5 to TRBJ2-1, with a weak D call TRBD1 (7 bases). From germline, CDR1 is MNHEY and CDR2 SVGAGI. Trimming took off 4 bases at V and 8 bases at J, with 9 bases between the two ends. The CDR3 is 12 amino acids. CDR3 region: CASSFRGDEQFF. The CDR3 DNA follows: TGTGCCAGCAGTTTCAGGGGGGATGAGCAGTTCTTC.